This TCR beta chain was recorded in a study of blood T cell repertoires in COVID-19 (dated by TCRdb to 2020 to 2022). Study-level background: The collaborator samples originated in the United States, Italy and Spain and spanned the acute and convalescent phases of COVID-19. Deeply sampled blood TCRbeta repertoires from subjects exposed to, actively infected with, or recovered from COVID-19 were included in the dataset. The material from the prospective study consisted of cDNA or gDNA derived from T cells, B-cell-depleted T cells, or PBMCs. The repertoires were made available in a free public database intended to serve as a resource for research on the immune response to SARS-CoV-2. Where available, HLA class I and class II types were taken from metadata supplied by the sample provider and were not determined by assay-based typing. The samples were drawn from the first 160 participants of the ongoing ImmuneRACE study and from 1,200 or so subjects provided by 6 global collaborators. A de-identified subject ID, COVID-19 status, age in years and sex were almost always included in the sample metadata. What the study reported, not specific to this receptor: Clinical and demographic metadata were provided uncurated, with the amount varying by source and participant.

In the prospective study, participants were 18 to 89 years old, resided in under 30 geographic areas of the United States, and were enrolled through a virtual design. Cohort assignment in the prospective study relied on participant-reported clinical history from a screening survey and a study questionnaire. ImmuneRACE Cohort 3 recovered participants were defined by two consecutive negative NP/OP PCR tests, healthcare professional clearance, or symptom resolution. Each participant in the prospective study had whole blood, serum and a nasopharyngeal or oropharyngeal swab collected by mobile phlebotomists. Participants in the prospective study had the option to provide additional blood draws and questionnaires over a roughly two-month period. Blood samples from the prospective study were shipped frozen or at room temperature prior to DNA extraction. Germline trimming amounts to 4 bases on V and 6 bases on J, with 5 as the count of junction bases outside the gene matches. CDR1 and CDR2 are drawn from the germline V gene: ENHRY, SYGVKD. CDR3 length: 14 amino acids, cysteine to phenylalanine. The sequence is cut down to CDR3 DNA, 42 bases in frame from base 1.

Note on this clone: This clone's antigen is unknown. Qualities for individual bases were not recorded, and no much larger clone is one base off.

TCRbeta CDR3 regions were amplified from genomic DNA using the immunoSEQ Assay, a bias-controlled multiplex PCR. On the authors' methods: The number of nucleated cells in each sample was estimated from the amplification of reference gene primers within the assay. To quantify the absolute abundance of each unique TCRbeta CDR3 rearrangement, sequence reads were collapsed and filtered. For each sample, productive Simpson clonality was calculated as the square root of Simpson's diversity index over productive rearrangements. The table comes from immuneACCESS by way of TCRdb, which keeps in-frame sequences with V and J called. Part of the clones is missing from these tables; in studies checked, under half for an unresolved V gene and the rest for unknown reasons. Clone size and V and J calls were adopted from that table, with D and trimming inferred from the DNA. The sample yields 200,000 to 250,000 clones; about 80% were counted once. Of the sample, roughly 15% is held by the ten largest clones.

The sequencing input was PBMCs or T cells enriched from blood (not recorded which). This receptor was identified in a man aged 40-55 years who had recovered from COVID-19. The chain employs TRBV10-3 and TRBJ1-5, with 8 junctional bases fitting TRBD1. The CDR3 protein: CAISAQGASQPQHF. The base sequence is TGTGCCATCAGTGCGCAGGGGGCGAGTCAGCCCCAGCATTTT.